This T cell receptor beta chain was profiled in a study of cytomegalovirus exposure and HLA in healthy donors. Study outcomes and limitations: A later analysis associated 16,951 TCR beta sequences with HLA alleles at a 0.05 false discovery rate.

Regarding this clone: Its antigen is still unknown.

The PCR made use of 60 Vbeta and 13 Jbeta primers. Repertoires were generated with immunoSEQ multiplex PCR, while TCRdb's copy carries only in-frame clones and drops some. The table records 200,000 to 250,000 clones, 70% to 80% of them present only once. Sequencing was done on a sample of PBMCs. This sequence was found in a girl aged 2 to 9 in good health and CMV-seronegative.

CDR3 nucleotide sequence: TGTGCCAGCAGAGGCGGGACTCAGACAGATACGCAGTATTTT. It yields the protein CASRGGTQTDTQYF. The rearrangement uses TRBV21-1 and TRBJ2-3; the table assigns TRBD2, which was not confirmed against the DNA. TRBV21-1 is noted as a pseudogene. This CDR3 has 14 residues.